The clone carrying this TCR beta chain showed up just once. The junction departs from germline at one end; a sequencing error may be responsible. This sample is drawn from a study of PD-1 blockade in classical Hodgkin lymphoma. The method was immunoSEQ multiplex PCR; TCRdb's version includes in-frame clones alone and lacks a portion of them. This table has 95,000 to 120,000 clones, 89% appearing once. The patients all showed relapse after autologous stem cell transplantation, while their brentuximab vedotin exposure varied. Per the germline V gene, CDR1 is MNHEY and CDR2 is SVGAGI. The CDR3 has 13 amino acids.

The V gene is TRBV6-5, the J gene TRBJ1-4, with 9 bases matching TRBD1. The sequence was collected from a human donor with classical Hodgkin lymphoma. The sample in question was peripheral blood mononuclear cells (PBMCs), obtained before the second cycle of nivolumab. The CDR3 DNA follows: TGTGCCAGCAGCGGACAGGGGATCGAAAAACTGCTTTTT. Amino acid sequence: CASSGQGIEKLLF.